This T cell receptor beta chain was sequenced in a study of control samples from healthy donors and cancer patients. This clone was seen just once. Produced via immunoSEQ multiplex PCR; TCRdb's table is partial and in-frame only. The top ten clones hold 0.5% to 0.7% of a sample with 100,000 to 150,000 clones, around 92% of them seen once. The CDR3 has 13 residues. V lost 8 bases to trimming and J lost 0 bases, with 9 bases between them. Sequenced sample: PBMCs. The chain combines TRBV23-1 with TRBJ2-3, with D uncertain. TRBV23-1 is sorted into the ORF group, with uncertain function. The sequence was obtained from a man older than 75 with head and neck cancer. This CDR3 reads CASRPTSTDTQYF. CDR3 DNA: TGCGCCAGCCGGCCGACGAGCACAGATACGCAGTATTTT.